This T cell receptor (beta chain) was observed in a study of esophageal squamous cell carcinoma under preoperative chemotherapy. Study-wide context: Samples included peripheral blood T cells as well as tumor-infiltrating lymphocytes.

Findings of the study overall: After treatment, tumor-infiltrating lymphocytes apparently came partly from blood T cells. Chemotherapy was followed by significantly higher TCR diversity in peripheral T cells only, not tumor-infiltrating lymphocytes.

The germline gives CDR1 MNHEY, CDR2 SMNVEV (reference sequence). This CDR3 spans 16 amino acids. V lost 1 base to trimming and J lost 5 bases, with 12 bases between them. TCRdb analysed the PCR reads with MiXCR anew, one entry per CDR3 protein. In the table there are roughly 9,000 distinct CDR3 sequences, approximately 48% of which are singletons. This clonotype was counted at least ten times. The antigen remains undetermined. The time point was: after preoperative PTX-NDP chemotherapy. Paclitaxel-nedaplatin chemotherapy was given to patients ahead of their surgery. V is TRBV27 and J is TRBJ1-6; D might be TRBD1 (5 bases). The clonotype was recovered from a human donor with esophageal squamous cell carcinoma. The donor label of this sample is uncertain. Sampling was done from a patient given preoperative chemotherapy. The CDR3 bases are TGTGCCAGCAGTTTATTCTCAGGGCTGAATAATTCACCCCTCCACTTT. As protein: CASSLFSGLNNSPLHF.